This T cell receptor (beta chain) was captured in a study of CDR3 diversity in severe acne. This clonotype has ten or more counts. TCRdb processed the PCR reads anew with MiXCR; each CDR3 protein has one entry. Among approximately 80,000 distinct CDR3 sequences listed, under 65% were seen once. Deletions cut 6 bases from V and 5 bases from J, with 19 bases between. The V gene's germline CDR1 is SQVTM and CDR2 ANQGSEA. The CDR3 is made up of 14 amino acids. Source material: blood. V and J are TRBV29-1 and TRBJ1-1, with D possibly matching TRBD1 (6 bases). This TCR derives from a male donor in good health, without acne. The CDR3 sequence: CSVGGGILGTEAFF. The CDR3 coding sequence is TGCAGCGTGGGGGGGGGCATCTTGGGGACTGAAGCTTTCTTT.